This passage covers 11 T cell receptor beta chains from one sample sequenced in a study of blood T cells in healthy people across ages. Sample-barcoded 5' priming and a J-beta primer mix drove a second PCR of roughly 6 to 12 cycles. In TCRdb, the 5' RACE reads were re-called with MiXCR into one record per CDR3 protein. The data hold about 680,000 distinct CDR3 sequences, with roughly 49% observed a single time. The sequenced sample consisted of blood. The receptors were gathered from a woman aged 60-75 years in good health.

The chain is built from TRBV20-1 and TRBJ2-5, with 8 positions matching TRBD1. Germline-derived CDR1 and CDR2 are DFQATT and SNEGSKA (reference sequence). The CDR3 length is 15 residues. Unmatched junction bases numbered 10, after V lost 5 bases and J lost 2 bases. The CDR3 bases are TGCAGTGCTGAAACAGGACAGGGCTCACAAGAGACCCAGTACTTC. This sequence encodes CSAETGQGSQETQYF.

The chain recombines TRBV2 with TRBJ1-2, with unresolved D. V was shortened by 6 bases and J by 2 bases, with 13 bases between the two germline ends. This CDR3 is 14 amino acids long. CDR1 is SNHLY and CDR2 is FYNNEI in the germline V gene. The CDR3 reads CASSQHEKNYGYTF. The CDR3 coding sequence is TGTGCCAGCAGCCAACACGAAAAGAACTATGGCTACACCTTC.

This clonotype was detected a few times. The chain uses TRBV20-1 and TRBJ2-3; 10 nucleotides align to TRBD2. CDR3 length equals 14 residues. From germline, CDR1 is DFQATT and CDR2 SNEGSKA (reference sequence). V dropped 3 bases and J dropped 1; count of bases not matched to a gene: 1. The CDR3: CSARSGRGTDTQYF. CDR3 DNA: TGCAGTGCTAGGAGCGGGAGGGGCACAGATACGCAGTATTTT.

This chain joins TRBV7-9 and TRBJ1-2, with D possibly matching TRBD1 (5 bases). Germline V gene data show CDR1 as SEHNR and CDR2 as FQNEAQ (reference sequence). Trimming cost V 5 bases and J 8 bases, with 15 bases left between them. This CDR3 comprises 13 residues. The CDR3 coding sequence is TGTGCCAGCAGCCCCGCAGGGCCCAGAGGCTACACCTTC. It codes for CASSPAGPRGYTF.

The chain joins TRBV20-1 to TRBJ2-7, with TRBD1 matching 7 bases. With 3 bases clipped from V and 5 bases from J, the junction kept 7 bases outside the gene matches. The germline V gene has CDR1 DFQATT and CDR2 SNEGSKA (reference sequence). The CDR3 is 13 amino acids. The CDR3 loop is CSASTGASDEQYF. The CDR3 bases are TGCAGTGCTAGTACAGGGGCTTCAGACGAGCAGTACTTC.

This rearrangement joins TRBV10-3 to TRBJ2-6, with D unclear. V was pared by 3 bases and J by 0 bases, with 9 bases between. From germline, CDR1 is ENHRY and CDR2 SYGVKD. This CDR3 is 16 amino acids long. CDR3 residues: CAISDRTNSGANVLTF. As DNA, the CDR3 is TGTGCCATCAGTGATCGGACGAACTCTGGGGCCAACGTCCTGACTTTC.

V and J are TRBV5-1 and TRBJ1-2; D ambiguous. The CDR3 is 14 amino acids. From germline, CDR1 is SGHRS and CDR2 YFSETQ. Trimming pared 0 bases from V and 8 bases from J, leaving 14 bases between. CDR3 amino acids: CASSLEGSLNGYTF. The DNA of the CDR3 is TGCGCCAGCAGCTTGGAAGGGTCGCTGAACGGCTACACCTTC. The whole variable domain, filled in from reference TRBV5-1 and TRBJ1-2, reads KAGVTQTPRYLIKTRGQQVTLSCSPISGHRSVSWYQQTPGQGLQFLFEYFSETQRNKGNFPGRFSGRQFSNSRSEMNVSTLELGDSALYLCASSLEGSLNGYTFGSGTRLTVV.

The chain has TRBV24-1 and TRBJ2-1, with D perhaps matching TRBD1 or TRBD2 (5 bases each). The J call may be wrong; the DNA end is better matched by TRBJ2-7. CDR1 is KGHDR, CDR2 SFDVKD, per germline. The CDR3 covers 16 residues. The CDR3 region is CATSDLGGSSYNEQYF. As DNA, the CDR3 is TGTGCCACCAGTGATTTGGGGGGTAGCTCCTACAATGAGCAGTACTTC.

This clonotype was seen more than once but under ten times. The chain employs TRBV20-1 and TRBJ2-1; perhaps TRBD2 as D (6 bases). This CDR3 is built from 14 residues. The germline gives CDR1 DFQATT, CDR2 SNEGSKA (reference sequence). V was trimmed by 3 bases and J by 4 bases, leaving 13 bases between them. The CDR3 protein is CSASNAGLYNEQFF. In DNA, the CDR3 is TGCAGTGCTAGTAACGCGGGGTTATACAATGAGCAGTTCTTC.

This clonotype was observed a few times. The J gene is TRBJ2-5, the V gene TRBV7-8; no reliable D call. This CDR3 is 14 amino acids long. Deletions cut 5 bases from V and 5 bases from J, with 15 bases between. CDR1 and CDR2 from the germline V gene are SGHVS and FQNEAQ. The CDR3 DNA reads as TGTGCCAGCAGCGTATCCCTAGGCCAGGAGACCCAGTACTTC. Its translation: CASSVSLGQETQYF.

The table lists this clonotype with a few counts. The CDR3 spells CASSLLLTGAAGNIQYF. CDR3 nucleotide sequence: TGTGCCAGCAGCCTACTACTGACAGGGGCTGCGGGGAACATTCAGTACTTC. V gene TRBV11-2 combines with J gene TRBJ2-4, with TRBD1 matching over 8 bases. The CDR3 is 17 amino acids. Germline assignment: CDR1 SGHAT and CDR2 FQNNGV. The J segment lost 7 bases and the V segment lost 5 bases, leaving 16 bases of the junction unmatched. Full variable domain (rest looked up from reference TRBV11-2 and TRBJ2-4): EAGVAQSPRYKIIEKRQSVAFWCNPISGHATLYWYQQILGQGPKLLIQFQNNGVVDDSQLPKDRFSAERLKGVDSTLKIQPAKLEDSAVYLCASSLLLTGAAGNIQYFGAGTRLSVL.